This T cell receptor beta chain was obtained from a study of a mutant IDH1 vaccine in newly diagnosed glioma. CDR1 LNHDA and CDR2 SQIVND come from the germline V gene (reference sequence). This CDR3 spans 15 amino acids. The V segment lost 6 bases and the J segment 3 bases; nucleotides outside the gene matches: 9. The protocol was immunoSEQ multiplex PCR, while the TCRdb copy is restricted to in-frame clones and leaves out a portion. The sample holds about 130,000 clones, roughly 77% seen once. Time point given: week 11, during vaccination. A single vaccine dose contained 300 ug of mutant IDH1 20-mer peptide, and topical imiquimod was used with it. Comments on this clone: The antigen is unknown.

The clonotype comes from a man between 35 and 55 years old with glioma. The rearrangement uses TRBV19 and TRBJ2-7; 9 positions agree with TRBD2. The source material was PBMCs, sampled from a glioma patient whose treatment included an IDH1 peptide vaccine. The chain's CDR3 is CASSISGGSHYEQYF. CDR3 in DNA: TGTGCCAGTAGCATTAGCGGGGGCTCCCACTACGAGCAGTACTTC.